This passage covers 11 T cell receptor beta chains from one sample sequenced in a study of regulatory T cells in long-lasting Graves disease. Library construction for TCR beta used iRepertoire HTBI primers and Arm-PCR of CDR3 regions. TCRdb re-called the multiplex PCR reads through MiXCR, storing one row per CDR3 protein. This table has 450,000 or so distinct CDR3 sequences, roughly 23% appearing once. This sample's time point: persistent/refractory GD, antithyroid drugs over 5 years with positive TRAb. Preparation of the TCR library used RNA extracted from PBMCs. Here the sequenced sample was peripheral blood mononuclear cells (PBMCs), taken when the disease was refractory, from a patient treated with antithyroid drugs. Source of these receptors: a female donor with Graves disease.

The CDR3 sequence is CASSLPGGAGETQYF. The CDR3 bases are TGTGCCAGCAGTTTGCCAGGGGGCGCGGGAGAGACCCAGTACTTC. The chain recombines TRBV12-3 or TRBV12-4 with TRBJ2-5; 8 positions agree with TRBD1. The V segment lost 3 bases and the J segment 4 bases; nucleotides outside the gene matches: 7. The CDR3 has 15 residues.

This chain links TRBV4-2 with TRBJ2-7, with 8 nucleotides matching TRBD1. CDR1 LGHNA and CDR2 YNFKEQ come from the germline V gene. The CDR3 consists of 16 residues. Losses at the gene ends were 3 bases for V and 1 base for J; bases not matched to a gene: 8. The DNA of the CDR3 is TGTGCCAGCAGCCATGGATCCCGGGACAGGTCCTACGAGCAGTACTTC. This sequence encodes CASSHGSRDRSYEQYF.

The chain has TRBV13 and TRBJ2-7, with 7 bases fitting TRBD1. The CDR3 sequence is 15 residues long. Germline-derived CDR1 and CDR2 are PRHDT and FYEKMQ (reference sequence). Germline trimming cut 7 bases from V and 1 base from J; bases unmatched to any gene: 10. The CDR3 spells CASTKTGQESYEQYF. The CDR3 nucleotides are TGTGCCAGCACCAAGACCGGACAGGAATCCTACGAGCAGTACTTC.

There are a few counts of this clonotype. A far larger clone is a single base away, which makes a read error likely. The chain uses TRBV7-2 and TRBJ2-5, with D possibly matching TRBD2 (6 bases). The germline CDR1 and CDR2 sequences are SGHTA and FQGNSA. This CDR3 has 12 residues. CDR3 nucleotide sequence: TGTGCCAGCAGCTTAGGGGAGGAGACCCAGCACTTC. This codes for CASSLGEETQHF.

This clonotype was observed at least ten times. The chain links TRBV6-5 to TRBJ1-1; D unclear. The CDR3 has 13 amino acids. CDR1 and CDR2 (germline): MNHEY, SVGAGI. Between the trimmed V and J ends, which lost 2 bases and 2 bases, there was a span of 6 bases. The CDR3 nucleotides read TGTGCCAGCAGTTACGCCGGTAACACTGAAGCTTTCTTT. Translating gives CASSYAGNTEAFF.

At least ten counts were recorded for this clonotype. The gene calls are TRBV27 and TRBJ2-6, with 9 bases fitting TRBD1. After removal of 6 bases from V and 0 bases from J, the junction contained 9 bases not matched to a gene. Germline lookup yields CDR1 MNHEY and CDR2 SMNVEV (reference sequence). The CDR3 is 18 amino acids. The chain's CDR3 is CASRGQGLLHSGANVLTF. In nucleotides, the CDR3 is TGTGCCAGCAGGGGACAGGGACTCCTCCACTCTGGGGCCAACGTCCTGACTTTC.

This clonotype was seen a few times. The gene calls are TRBV20-1 and TRBJ2-7, with a tentative D call TRBD1 (6 bases). Trimming stripped 0 bases from V and 3 bases from J, with 6 bases between. There are 12 residues in the CDR3. CDR1 and CDR2 from the germline V gene are DFQATT and SNEGSKA (reference sequence). The CDR3 sequence is CSAREDSYEQYF. For the CDR3, the DNA is TGCAGTGCTAGAGAGGACAGCTACGAGCAGTACTTC.

In its sample, this clonotype was seen many times. The CDR3 bases are TGTGCCAGCACCCTAGGCTCCTACGAGCAGTACTTC. Translation: CASTLGSYEQYF. The chain uses TRBV28 and TRBJ2-7, with no clear D. Germline CDR1 MDHEN, CDR2 SYDVKM. The CDR3 runs to 12 residues. V was cut by 7 bases and J by 0 bases, with 7 bases left in between. Combining the CDR3 with reference TRBV28 and TRBJ2-7 gives the whole variable domain DVKVTQSSRYLVKRTGEKVFLECVQDMDHENMFWYRQDPGLGLRLIYFSYDVKMKEKGDIPEGYSVSREKKERFSLILESASTNQTSMYLCASTLGSYEQYFGPGTRLTVT.

The V gene is TRBV6-1, the J gene TRBJ2-7; a possible D gene is TRBD1 (5 bases). The germline V gene has CDR1 MNHNS and CDR2 SASEGT. Trimming left V 5 bases short and J 1 base short, with 18 bases between. The CDR3 length is 16 residues. Written as DNA, the CDR3 is TGTGCCAGCAGTCGTCAGAGACAGACGGTATCCTACGAGCAGTACTTC. Translating gives CASSRQRQTVSYEQYF.

There are a few counts of this clonotype. V is TRBV24-1 and J is TRBJ2-4; weak D call: TRBD2 (6 bases). Looked up from germline, CDR1 is KGHDR and CDR2 is SFDVKD. The CDR3 runs to 14 residues. V shed 5 bases and J shed 9 bases, with 16 bases lying between them. The CDR3: CATSVRLGVCIQYF. The CDR3 DNA follows: TGTGCCACCAGTGTCCGACTAGGCGTGTGCATTCAGTACTTC.

The V call is TRBV4-3, the J call TRBJ1-4; a possible D gene is TRBD1 (5 bases). CDR3 length equals 18 residues. The V gene's germline CDR1 is LGHNA and CDR2 YSLEER. Trimming cost V 3 bases and J 5 bases, with 22 bases left between them. For the CDR3, the DNA is TGCGCCAGCAGCCACGCCTTAAACCAGGGAGTGGGGAATGAAAAACTGTTTTTT. Amino acids: CASSHALNQGVGNEKLFF.